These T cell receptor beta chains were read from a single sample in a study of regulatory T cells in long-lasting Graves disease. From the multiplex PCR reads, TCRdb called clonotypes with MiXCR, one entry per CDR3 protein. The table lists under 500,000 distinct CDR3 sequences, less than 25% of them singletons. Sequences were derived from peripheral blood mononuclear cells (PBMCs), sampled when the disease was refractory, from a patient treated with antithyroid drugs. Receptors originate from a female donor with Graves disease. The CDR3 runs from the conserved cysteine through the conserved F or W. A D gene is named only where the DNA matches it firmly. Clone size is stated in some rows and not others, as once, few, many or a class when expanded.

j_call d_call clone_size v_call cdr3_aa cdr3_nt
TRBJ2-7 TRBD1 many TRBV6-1 CASRGQGFNEQYF TGTGCCAGCCGGGGACAGGGATTTAACGAGCAGTACTTC
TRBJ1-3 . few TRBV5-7 CASSPSRGYGNTIYF TGTGCCAGCAGCCCGTCCCGGGGATACGGAAACACCATATATTTT
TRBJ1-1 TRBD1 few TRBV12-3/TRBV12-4 CASRPGDRFNTEAFF TGTGCCAGCAGACCCGGGGACAGATTTAACACTGAAGCTTTCTTT
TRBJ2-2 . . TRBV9 CASSVRLGELFF TGTGCCAGCAGCGTCCGCCTCGGGGAGCTGTTTTTT
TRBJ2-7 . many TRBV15 CATSRVRESYEQYF TGTGCCACCAGCAGAGTCAGGGAGTCCTACGAGCAGTACTTC
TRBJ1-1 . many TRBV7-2 CASSRHDGPNTEAFF TGTGCCAGCAGCCGACACGACGGGCCGAACACTGAAGCTTTCTTT
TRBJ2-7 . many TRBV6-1 CASSPGARAAEQYF TGTGCCAGCAGCCCAGGGGCGAGGGCCGCCGAGCAGTACTTC
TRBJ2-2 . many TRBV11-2 CASSYRRSYTGELFF TGTGCCAGCAGCTACCGCCGATCTTACACCGGGGAGCTGTTTTTT
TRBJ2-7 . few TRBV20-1 CSAAGTSPYEQYF TGCAGTGCCGCGGGGACGTCACCCTACGAGCAGTACTTC
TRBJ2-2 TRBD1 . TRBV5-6 CASSLTGGLNTGELFF TGTGCCAGCAGCTTGACAGGGGGCCTGAACACCGGGGAGCTGTTTTTT
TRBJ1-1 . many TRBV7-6 CASSLGNSGNTEAFF TGTGCCAGCAGCTTAGGGAACAGTGGGAACACTGAAGCTTTCTTT
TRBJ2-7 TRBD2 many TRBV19 CASSIDATSGLHYEQYF TGTGCCAGTAGTATAGACGCGACTAGCGGGTTACACTACGAGCAGTACTTC
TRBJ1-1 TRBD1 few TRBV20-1 CSARRRGVSTEAFF TGCAGTGCTAGACGCAGGGGGGTGTCCACTGAAGCTTTCTTT
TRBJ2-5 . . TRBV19 CASSPGDFVRTQYF TGTGCCAGTAGTCCAGGGGACTTCGTACGGACCCAGTACTTC
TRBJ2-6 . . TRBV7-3 CASSPQVKDWRSGANVLTF TGTGCCAGCAGCCCGCAGGTAAAGGACTGGCGCTCTGGGGCCAACGTCCTGACTTTC
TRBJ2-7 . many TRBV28 CASSFPPSSYEQYF TGTGCCAGCAGTTTCCCCCCCAGCTCCTACGAGCAGTACTTC
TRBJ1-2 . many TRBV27 CASRHNIAYGYTF TGTGCCAGCAGACATAATATTGCCTATGGCTACACCTTC
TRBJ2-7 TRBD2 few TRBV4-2 CASSQDLAGANEQYF TGTGCCAGCAGCCAAGACCTAGCGGGAGCAAACGAGCAGTACTTC
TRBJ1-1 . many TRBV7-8 CASSREAMNTEAFF TGTGCCAGCAGCCGAGAGGCCATGAACACTGAAGCTTTCTTT
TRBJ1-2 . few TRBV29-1 CSVDLGYYGYTF TGCAGCGTTGATTTGGGATACTATGGCTACACCTTC
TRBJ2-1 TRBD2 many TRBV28 CASRPSGRSNEQFF TGTGCCAGCCGGCCTAGCGGGAGATCCAATGAGCAGTTCTTC
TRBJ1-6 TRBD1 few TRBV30 CAWRTTTGGASPLHF TGTGCCTGGAGGACGACGACAGGGGGGGCTTCACCCCTCCACTTT
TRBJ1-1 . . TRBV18 CASSPTQRVEAFF TGTGCCAGCTCACCAACCCAACGGGTTGAAGCTTTCTTT
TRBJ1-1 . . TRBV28 CTSRDTEAFF TGTACCAGCCGGGACACCGAAGCTTTCTTT
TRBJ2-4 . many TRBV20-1 CSARTVRGDENIQYF TGCAGTGCTAGAACCGTCAGGGGGGACGAAAACATTCAGTACTTC
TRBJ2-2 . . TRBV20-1 CSARDPPGELFF TGCAGTGCTAGAGACCCTCCCGGGGAGCTGTTTTTT
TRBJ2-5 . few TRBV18 CASSPRRDETQYF TGTGCCAGCTCACCACGCCGGGACGAGACCCAGTACTTC
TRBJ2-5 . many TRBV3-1 CASSSRGPQETQYF TGTGCCAGCAGCTCACGGGGACCGCAAGAGACCCAGTACTTC
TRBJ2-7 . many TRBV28 CASSLTELDIAYEQYF TGTGCCAGCAGTTTGACCGAATTAGACATTGCCTACGAGCAGTACTTC
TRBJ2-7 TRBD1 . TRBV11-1 CASSRTGGTWEQYF TGTGCCAGCAGCCGGACAGGGGGCACTTGGGAGCAGTACTTC
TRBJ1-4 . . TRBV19 CASHTGEDEKLFF TGTGCCAGTCACACGGGGGAGGATGAAAAACTGTTTTTT
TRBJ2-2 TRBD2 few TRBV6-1 CASSLLGLAGVATGELFF TGTGCCAGCAGTCTCCTGGGACTAGCGGGAGTAGCGACCGGGGAGCTGTTTTTT
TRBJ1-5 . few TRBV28 CASRRQRNRMRQPQHF TGTGCCAGCAGGAGACAGAGAAATCGAATGCGTCAGCCCCAGCATTTT
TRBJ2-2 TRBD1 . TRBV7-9 CASSSGQGLGELFF TGTGCCAGCAGTTCGGGACAGGGTCTCGGGGAGCTGTTTTTT
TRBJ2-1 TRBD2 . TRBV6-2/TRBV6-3 CASSSQLAGVFSEQFF TGTGCCAGCAGTTCCCAACTAGCGGGAGTGTTCAGTGAGCAGTTCTTC
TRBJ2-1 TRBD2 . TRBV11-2 CASSLSGLGSGMFEQFF TGTGCCAGCAGCTTATCTGGACTTGGTAGCGGGATGTTTGAGCAGTTCTTC
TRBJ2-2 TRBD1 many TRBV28 CASSAGTGGITNTGELFF TGTGCCTCTTCGGCGGGGACAGGGGGCATTACGAACACCGGGGAGCTGTTTTTT
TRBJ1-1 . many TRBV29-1 CSVEAGRGNTEAFF TGCAGCGTTGAGGCAGGGCGAGGTAACACTGAAGCTTTCTTT
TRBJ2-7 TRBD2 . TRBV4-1 CASSASGQQYF TGCGCCAGCAGCGCTAGCGGACAACAGTACTTC
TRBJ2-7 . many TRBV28 CASSELSLYEQYF TGTGCCAGCAGCGAACTATCCCTGTACGAGCAGTACTTC
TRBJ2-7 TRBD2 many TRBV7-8 CASSSGTSGRADYYEQYF TGTGCCAGCAGCTCCGGGACTAGCGGGAGGGCCGATTACTACGAGCAGTACTTC
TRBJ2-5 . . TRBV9 CASSLGTSRETQYF TGTGCCAGCAGCCTCGGGACTTCGCGAGAGACCCAGTACTTC
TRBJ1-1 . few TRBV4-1 CASSQLGRLNTEAFF TGCGCCAGCAGCCAATTGGGACGGTTGAACACTGAAGCTTTCTTT
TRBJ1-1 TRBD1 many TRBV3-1 CASGQGSTEAFF TGTGCCAGCGGACAGGGGAGCACTGAAGCTTTCTTT
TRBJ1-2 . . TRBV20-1 CSAISPSDGYTF TGCAGTGCTATTTCGCCCTCTGATGGCTACACCTTC
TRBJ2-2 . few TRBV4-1 CASSQREGRGFLSTGELFF TGCGCCAGCAGCCAAAGGGAAGGAAGAGGGTTTTTGTCGACCGGGGAGCTGTTTTTT